This entry lists 14 T cell receptor beta chains sequenced from one sample in a study of CD8 T cells in Susac syndrome. The RNA input was roughly 0.45 to 1 ug, and it was reverse transcribed with random hexamers. TCRdb reprocessed the immunoSEQ multiplex PCR reads via MiXCR and lists one record per CDR3 protein. The sample yields 250,000 to 350,000 distinct CDR3 sequences, roughly nine tenths seen once. The sequencing sample was made of CD4+ T cells from PBMCs. The origin of the receptors is a human donor with multiple sclerosis.

The V and J genes are TRBV19 and TRBJ2-1; 9 bases are a match to TRBD2. Trimming at V came to 6 bases and at J to 3 bases, leaving 3 bases not matched to a gene. The CDR3 has 14 amino acids. CDR1 LNHDA and CDR2 SQIVND come from the germline V gene (reference sequence). As DNA, the CDR3 is TGTGCCAGTAGGCCTAGCGGGGACTACAATGAGCAGTTCTTC. Translation: CASRPSGDYNEQFF.

The chain combines TRBV3-1 with TRBJ1-1; the match to TRBD1 covers 7 bases. This CDR3 has 15 amino acids. The trim removed 3 bases at V and 4 bases at J, leaving 8 bases unmatched. CDR1 LGHDT and CDR2 YNNKEL come from the germline V gene (reference sequence). CDR3 coding DNA: TGTGCCAGCAGCCACGGCAGAGGGGGCTTCACTGAAGCTTTCTTT. It yields the protein CASSHGRGGFTEAFF.

This clonotype was observed a few times. The chain has TRBV7-9 and TRBJ2-7, with TRBD2 identical over 8 bases. The CDR3 runs 14 residues. The germline V gene encodes CDR1 SEHNR and CDR2 FQNEAQ (reference sequence). V dropped 3 bases and J dropped 0; count of bases not matched to a gene: 1. This CDR3 reads CASSFGTSSYEQYF. The CDR3 DNA sequence: TGTGCCAGCAGCTTCGGGACTAGCTCCTACGAGCAGTACTTC.

Only one count was recorded for this clonotype. The V call is TRBV13, the J call TRBJ2-7, with TRBD2 matching over 7 bases. V dropped 5 bases and J dropped 3; count of bases not matched to a gene: 10. This CDR3 has 15 residues. Germline-derived CDR1 and CDR2 are PRHDT and FYEKMQ (reference sequence). The chain's CDR3 is CASSPRGAGNYEQYF. The CDR3 DNA follows: TGTGCCAGCAGCCCCCGGGGAGCGGGGAACTACGAGCAGTACTTC.

The chain is built from TRBV5-4 and TRBJ2-1, with TRBD2 identical over 8 bases. The CDR3 spans 15 residues. Per the germline V gene, CDR1 is SGHNT and CDR2 is YYREEE (reference sequence). J lost 6 bases, V lost 3 bases, and 8 bases had no gene match. The CDR3 protein is CASSSGGAGGNEQFF. CDR3 bases: TGTGCCAGCAGCTCCGGGGGGGCGGGGGGCAATGAGCAGTTCTTC. The full variable domain, completed using reference TRBV5-4 and TRBJ2-1, is ETGVTQSPTHLIKTRGQQVTLRCSSQSGHNTVSWYQQALGQGPQFIFQYYREEENGRGNFPPRFSGLQFPNYSSELNVNALELDDSALYLCASSSGGAGGNEQFFGPGTRLTVL.

The gene calls are TRBV7-3 and TRBJ2-2, with 10 bases lining up with TRBD2. Trimming removed 5 bases from V and 9 bases from J; junction bases left unmatched: 15. The CDR3 runs to 17 residues. Germline assignment: CDR1 SGHTA and CDR2 FQGTGA. In DNA form, the CDR3 reads TGTGCCAGCAGCCGAAGTGGGGCTAGCGGGGGTCGGCGGGAGCTGTTTTTT. It encodes CASSRSGASGGRRELFF.

The V and J genes are TRBV11-2 and TRBJ1-5; TRBD1 agrees at 8 bases. From germline, CDR1 is SGHAT and CDR2 FQNNGV. The ends lost 4 bases at V and 7 bases at J; junction bases unmatched: 6. The CDR3 loop spans 14 amino acids. The CDR3 region is CASSWTGSGQPQHF. The CDR3 DNA reads as TGTGCCAGCAGCTGGACAGGGTCAGGGCAGCCCCAGCATTTT.

V usage is TRBV11-2 and J usage is TRBJ2-5; D gene uncertain. This CDR3 contains 16 residues. The V end lost 1 base, the J end lost 3 bases, and 15 bases lay between the germline ends. The germline V gene has CDR1 SGHAT and CDR2 FQNNGV. The CDR3 protein is CASSLAGEGKKETQYF. CDR3 DNA sequence: TGTGCCAGCAGCTTAGCCGGAGAAGGCAAGAAAGAGACCCAGTACTTC.

The chain joins TRBV18 to TRBJ2-7, with 8 bases aligning to TRBD2. V lost 4 bases to trimming and J lost 5 bases; unmatched junction nucleotides: 16. The CDR3 totals 17 residues. Germline CDR1 is KGHSH and CDR2 is LQKENI. The CDR3 loop reads CASSLEAPAGVRNEQYF. The CDR3 nucleotides are TGTGCCAGCTCACTGGAGGCCCCAGCGGGGGTCCGGAACGAGCAGTACTTC.

In DNA form, the CDR3 reads TGTGCCAGCTCCAGGGTCCTCCAGGAGACCCAGTACTTC. This encodes CASSRVLQETQYF. The genes are TRBV6-1 and TRBJ2-5; D is possibly TRBD1 (5 bases). This CDR3 is 13 amino acids long. Germline-derived CDR1 and CDR2 are MNHNS and SASEGT. V was clipped by 8 bases and J by 5 bases, with 15 bases between them.

This chain links TRBV30 with TRBJ2-1; 11 positions match TRBD1. The CDR3 runs to 17 residues. The V gene end was trimmed by 2 bases and the J gene end by 6 bases; junction bases not matched to a gene: 12. CDR1 and CDR2 (germline): GTSNPN, SVGIG (reference sequence). The CDR3 sequence is CAWSQPTPGTGGNEQFF. In DNA form, the CDR3 reads TGTGCCTGGAGTCAACCAACCCCCGGGACAGGGGGCAATGAGCAGTTCTTC.

This chain connects TRBV24-1 to TRBJ2-7; 8 bases line up with TRBD1. J gave up 1 base and V 9 bases, and 4 bases lay outside the gene matches. Germline CDR1 KGHDR, CDR2 SFDVKD. This CDR3 is 13 amino acids long. DNA of the CDR3: TGTGCCACCTCCGGGACAGGATCCTACGAGCAGTACTTC. Translating it yields CATSGTGSYEQYF.

This chain links TRBV7-8 with TRBJ1-1; the D is unclear. Germline lookup yields CDR1 SGHVS and CDR2 FQNEAQ. This CDR3 comprises 13 residues. V gave up 8 bases and J gave up 5 bases, with 15 bases separating them. Written as DNA, the CDR3 is TGTGCCAGCGCCCTAGGCGGGAGAACTGAAGCTTTCTTT. Its protein product is CASALGGRTEAFF.

This sequence joins TRBV19 and TRBJ1-1, with D possibly matching TRBD1 (5 bases). Per the germline V gene, CDR1 is LNHDA and CDR2 is SQIVND (reference sequence). The germline V and J ends were trimmed by 3 bases and 3 bases, with 20 bases remaining between them. The CDR3 contains 17 residues. The chain's CDR3 is CASSIRQGKEWDTEAFF. The CDR3 DNA is TGTGCCAGTAGTATCAGGCAGGGAAAGGAGTGGGACACTGAAGCTTTCTTT.